The subject of this entry is one T cell receptor (beta chain). The record originates from a study of blood T cell repertoires in COVID-19. Overall study: The study drew acute and convalescent COVID-19 samples from the United States, Italy and Spain. The cDNA or gDNA used as material had been derived from T cells, B-cell-depleted T cells, or PBMCs.

Study processing details: The assay estimated nucleated cells by amplifying reference gene primers. Assay used: immunoSEQ multiplex PCR; TCRdb lists only in-frame clones, some missing. That table supplies the V and J calls and clone size; D and trimming were determined from the DNA. The sample lists around 160,000 clones; approximately 91% were seen once. V dropped 7 bases and J dropped 7 bases, with 16 bases sitting between them. This CDR3 region has 13 residues. The J gene is TRBJ1-2, the V gene TRBV12-3 or TRBV12-4; possible D gene TRBD1, 6 bases. Sequenced sample: peripheral blood. The TCR comes from a man in his late teens or twenties with acute or convalescent COVID-19. The CDR3 nucleotides are TGTGCCAGCAAACCAACAGGGATGTTTGGCTACACCTTC. Protein sequence: CASKPTGMFGYTF.